Each of the 25 T cell receptor beta chains below was sequenced from the same sample in a study of T cell repertoires in cytomegalovirus infection. These receptors are not linked to any known antigen. TCRdb re-called the reads with MiXCR, one entry per CDR3 protein. Among 90,000 to 120,000 distinct CDR3 sequences listed, about 40% were seen once. The sequencing here drew on CD8+ T cells from cultured PBMCs, taken from culture after CMV antigen stimulation. These receptors originate from a human donor in good health (CMV status not recorded). Some clones in this sample may be carry-over from other donors' samples.

The chain employs TRBV20-1 and TRBJ2-2; 10 nucleotides match TRBD1. Germline CDR1 DFQATT, CDR2 SNEGSKA (reference sequence). The CDR3 length is 14 residues. V shed 6 bases and J 1 base; nucleotides not matched to a gene: 2. The CDR3 spells CSAWDRGNTGELFF. In DNA, the CDR3 is TGCAGTGCATGGGACAGGGGGAACACCGGGGAGCTGTTTTTT.

This clonotype was detected a few times. This chain connects TRBV12-3 or TRBV12-4 to TRBJ1-6; tentatively, D is TRBD1 (5 bases). The germline V and J ends were trimmed by 6 bases and 0 bases, with 9 bases remaining between them. The CDR3 is 15 amino acids. CDR3 nucleotides: TGTGCCAGCAGCCGGGACTCCTCCTATAATTCACCCCTCCACTTT. This sequence encodes CASSRDSSYNSPLHF.

This clonotype was recorded a few times. The chain couples TRBV27 to TRBJ1-2, with a tentative D call TRBD1 (5 bases). This CDR3 comprises 14 residues. Looked up from germline, CDR1 is MNHEY and CDR2 is SMNVEV (reference sequence). V lost 0 bases and J 1 base, leaving 6 bases between the germline ends. The CDR3 spells CASSLSRDNYGYTF. DNA of the CDR3: TGTGCCAGCAGTTTATCCAGGGATAACTATGGCTACACCTTC.

The chain is built from TRBV6-5 and TRBJ2-1; a possible D gene is TRBD2 (6 bases). The V gene's germline CDR1 is MNHEY and CDR2 SVGAGI. V was trimmed by 10 bases and J by 5 bases, leaving 15 bases between them. This CDR3 is built from 13 residues. Here the CDR3 DNA reads TGTGCCATCGGAGAAGGAGGGAACAATGAGCAGTTCTTC. This translates into CAIGEGGNNEQFF.

There are a few counts of this clonotype. J is TRBJ2-1 and V is TRBV11-2; 9 nucleotides match TRBD2. V shed 0 bases, J shed 4 bases, and the junction held 7 bases outside the gene matches. Germline lookup yields CDR1 SGHAT and CDR2 FQNNGV. The CDR3 is 17 residues long. CDR3 DNA sequence: TGTGCCAGCAGCTTAGACCCCCCAGCGGGGGGATACAATGAGCAGTTCTTC. Its translation is CASSLDPPAGGYNEQFF.

This clonotype was detected only once. A much larger clone differs from this one at a single base, so this may be a read error. This chain joins TRBV7-4 and TRBJ2-5, with D perhaps matching TRBD1 (6 bases). The CDR3 loop spans 15 amino acids. The germline V gene has CDR1 SGHVT and CDR2 SQSDAQ. The CDR3 is CASTLPQGIWETHYF. CDR3 nucleotides: TGTGCCAGCACCCTACCCCAGGGGATCTGGGAGACCCACTACTTC.

This clonotype occurred a few times. The V gene is TRBV29-1, the J gene TRBJ1-5; D is possibly TRBD1 (6 bases). In germline, CDR1 is SQVTM, CDR2 ANQGSEA. This CDR3 spans 14 amino acids. With 4 bases removed from V and 6 bases from J, the gap between germline ends came to 16 bases. DNA of the CDR3: TGCAGCGTTGCTGGACGGGGGGCGGGTCAGCCCCAGCATTTT. This codes for CSVAGRGAGQPQHF.

V usage is TRBV2 and J usage is TRBJ1-2; no clear D gene. The CDR3 extends over 16 amino acids. V was pared by 4 bases and J by 3 bases, with 18 bases between. Germline CDR1 and CDR2: SNHLY and FYNNEI. This CDR3 reads CASSGLVGQDYYGYTF. The CDR3, as DNA: TGTGCCAGCAGTGGCCTTGTGGGTCAGGATTACTATGGCTACACCTTC.

The chain recombines TRBV19 with TRBJ2-3, with D unresolved. Germline V lookup: CDR1 LNHDA, CDR2 SQIVND (reference sequence). This CDR3 comprises 11 residues. Between the trimmed V and J ends, which lost 11 bases and 6 bases, there was a span of 12 bases. CDR3 region: CAAAFGDTQYF. CDR3 nucleotides: TGTGCCGCCGCCTTTGGGGATACGCAGTATTTT.

This chain links TRBV5-6 with TRBJ2-7; D is unresolved. The CDR3 contains 12 residues. V was shortened by 3 bases and J by 5 bases, with 9 bases between the two germline ends. Germline CDR1 reads SGHDT; CDR2 reads YYEEEE. Here the CDR3 reads CASSYAGNEQYF. DNA of the CDR3: TGTGCCAGCAGCTATGCAGGTAACGAGCAGTACTTC.

The CDR3 nucleotides read TGTGCCAGCAAGGAGAGCTCCTACAATGAGCAGTTCTTC. Its protein is CASKESSYNEQFF. This chain joins TRBV12-3 or TRBV12-4 and TRBJ2-1; unclear D gene. This CDR3 contains 13 residues. The germline V and J ends were trimmed by 7 bases and 0 bases, with 7 bases remaining between them.

The chain recombines TRBV12-3 or TRBV12-4 with TRBJ1-2; 11 nucleotides match TRBD1. V shed 5 bases and J 5 bases; nucleotides not matched to a gene: 10. CDR3 length: 16 amino acids. The CDR3 spells CASSLGGGTGGYGYTF. CDR3 coding DNA: TGTGCCAGCAGTCTTGGGGGGGGGACAGGGGGTTATGGCTACACCTTC.

V and J are TRBV10-3 and TRBJ2-7, with 8 bases aligning to TRBD2. V dropped 3 bases and J dropped 4; count of bases not matched to a gene: 11. Germline V gene data show CDR1 as ENHRY and CDR2 as SYGVKD. The CDR3 sequence is 16 residues long. The CDR3 sequence: CAISDTGGATRYEQYF. The DNA for the CDR3 is TGTGCCATCAGTGATACCGGGGGGGCCACCCGGTACGAGCAGTACTTC.

The J gene is TRBJ2-1, the V gene TRBV6-6; 9 bases map to TRBD1. CDR1 and CDR2 (germline): MNHNY, SVGAGI (reference sequence). V was pared by 6 bases and J by 5 bases, with 8 bases of the junction left unmatched. This CDR3 is 15 amino acids long. This chain's CDR3 is CASRETGGFDNEQFF. The CDR3 DNA reads TGTGCCAGCAGGGAGACAGGGGGGTTTGACAATGAGCAGTTCTTC.

The chain is built from TRBV4-1 and TRBJ1-1, with 7 bases fitting TRBD1. V lost 5 bases to trimming and J lost 0 bases; unmatched junction nucleotides: 3. The CDR3 has 14 amino acids. Germline loops: CDR1 MGHRA, CDR2 YSYEKL. The CDR3 DNA reads as TGCGCCAGCAGCAGAACAGGGGTGAACACTGAAGCTTTCTTT. It encodes CASSRTGVNTEAFF.

The genes are TRBV9 and TRBJ1-2; possible D gene TRBD1, 6 bases. The V gene's germline CDR1 is SGDLS and CDR2 YYNGEE. The germline V and J ends were trimmed by 3 bases and 3 bases, with 15 bases remaining between them. The CDR3 contains 15 residues. The CDR3 here is CASSAYHREDYGYTF. CDR3 in DNA: TGTGCCAGCAGCGCTTATCACAGGGAGGACTATGGCTACACCTTC.

The chain joins TRBV6-2 or TRBV6-3 to TRBJ2-1, with 11 bases lining up with TRBD2. In germline, CDR1 is MNHEY, CDR2 SVGEGT. The J segment lost 7 bases and the V segment lost 5 bases, leaving 13 bases of the junction unmatched. This CDR3 is built from 17 residues. The CDR3 DNA sequence: TGTGCCAGCAGTGGTAGGACTAGCGGGTTCCTTTGGAATGAGCAGTTCTTC. This gives the protein CASSGRTSGFLWNEQFF.

This rearrangement joins TRBV5-1 to TRBJ2-1, with D perhaps TRBD1 or TRBD2 (5 bases each). V was shortened by 6 bases and J by 5 bases, with 12 bases between the two germline ends. Germline CDR1 and CDR2: SGHRS and YFSETQ. The CDR3 is made up of 13 amino acids. CDR3 region: CASTRDADNEQFF. The CDR3 region has the DNA TGCGCCAGCACCCGGGACGCCGACAATGAGCAGTTCTTC.

This chain connects TRBV28 to TRBJ2-7, with D perhaps matching TRBD1 (6 bases). V was trimmed by 4 bases and J by 6 bases, leaving 16 bases between them. The CDR3 has 14 residues. Germline V CDR1 and CDR2: MDHEN, SYDVKM. CDR3 sequence reads: CASSSRPGTSEQYF. The CDR3 DNA is TGTGCCAGCAGTTCCAGACCAGGGACATCCGAGCAGTACTTC.

This clonotype was picked up a small number of times. J is TRBJ2-7 and V is TRBV7-6; the match to TRBD1 covers 7 bases. V shed 5 bases and J 10 bases; nucleotides not matched to a gene: 29. The CDR3 runs to 19 residues. The V gene's germline CDR1 is SGHVS and CDR2 FNYEAQ. Written as DNA, the CDR3 is TGTGCCAGCAGCCCAGCCGGGACAGCGGTCCCCCAAGCAGCCGGGGAACAGTACTTC. This sequence encodes CASSPAGTAVPQAAGEQYF.

The chain carries TRBV7-4 and TRBJ1-1; D is uncertain. V lost 5 bases and J 5 bases, leaving 12 bases between the germline ends. The V gene's germline CDR1 is SGHVT and CDR2 SQSDAQ. The CDR3 loop spans 13 amino acids. Here the CDR3 DNA reads TGTGCCAGCAGCCCGTCTTGGGGTACTGAAGCTTTCTTT. Translated, it gives CASSPSWGTEAFF. The whole variable domain, filled in from reference TRBV7-4 and TRBJ1-1, reads GAGVSQSPRYKVAKRGRDVALRCDSISGHVTLYWYRQTLGQGSEVLTYSQSDAQRDKSGRPSGRFSAERPERSVSTLKIQRTEQGDSAVYLCASSPSWGTEAFFGQGTRLTVV.

This chain joins TRBV28 and TRBJ2-3; possible D gene TRBD1, 5 bases. Per the germline V gene, CDR1 is MDHEN and CDR2 is SYDVKM. The ends were cut back, 4 bases at V and 3 bases at J, with 11 bases in the middle. The length of the CDR3 is 14 residues. CDR3 sequence reads: CASSSGLGTDTQYF. As DNA, the CDR3 is TGTGCCAGCAGTTCAGGGTTGGGGACAGATACGCAGTATTTT.

This clonotype has more than one count but fewer than ten. The chain recombines TRBV19 with TRBJ1-1; D is ambiguous. The CDR3 spans 13 residues. Trimming took off 5 bases at V and 3 bases at J, with 10 bases between the two ends. The V gene's germline CDR1 is LNHDA and CDR2 SQIVND (reference sequence). CDR3: CASSPRWDTEAFF. The CDR3 coding sequence is TGTGCCAGTAGTCCCCGGTGGGACACTGAAGCTTTCTTT.

Ten or more counts support this clonotype. CDR3: CASSEAGSRQETQYF. In DNA form, the CDR3 reads TGTGCCAGCAGTGAGGCGGGTAGTAGACAAGAGACCCAGTACTTC. The gene calls are TRBV2 and TRBJ2-5; perhaps TRBD2 as D (5 bases). Germline V gives CDR1 SNHLY, CDR2 FYNNEI. V was trimmed by 3 bases and J by 2 bases, leaving 13 bases between them. The CDR3 extends over 15 amino acids.

The V and J genes are TRBV3-1 and TRBJ2-5; 10 positions agree with TRBD2. The length of the CDR3 is 21 residues. After removal of 0 bases from V and 3 bases from J, the junction contained 19 bases not matched to a gene. Germline V lookup: CDR1 LGHDT, CDR2 YNNKEL (reference sequence). CDR3 protein: CASSQDWPKVGSGGPEETQYF. The CDR3 nucleotides are TGTGCCAGCAGCCAAGATTGGCCTAAGGTCGGTAGCGGGGGGCCGGAAGAGACCCAGTACTTC.